This TCR beta chain was identified in a study of tumor-infiltrating lymphocytes in primary liver carcinoma. Study context: Patients, male and female, were 30 to 69 years old.

Notes on this clonotype: One junction end does not reproduce the germline sequence, and a read error may be involved.

Total RNA amounting to 500 ng was the source from which TCR beta cDNA was made with a constant-region primer. Employing slightly modified ARM-PCR, three nested multiplex PCR rounds were run, and these gave rise to the TCR beta libraries. Rounds one and two of PCR, each of about 10 cycles, were primed with TRBV1-TRBV30 forward primers and a C-beta reverse primer. TCRdb reprocessed the multiplex PCR reads with MiXCR, giving one entry per CDR3 protein. The data show around 50,000 distinct CDR3 sequences, around three quarters seen once. The germline CDR1 and CDR2 sequences are MRHNA and SNTAGT. This CDR3 spans 16 amino acids. The source material, roughly 18-30 mg of unsorted bulk tissue, was used to co-extract RNA and DNA. Five separate regions per tumor were sampled. Tumor samples all exceeded 75% viable tumor cells.

The chain couples TRBV6-4 to TRBJ2-2; 7 nucleotides agree with TRBD1. This clonotype was obtained from a man aged 40-55 years with primary liver carcinoma and hepatitis B virus infection. Sequences were obtained from liver tumor tissue from sampling region 3. Subset described: tumor region T3, left-lateral pole. The DNA of the CDR3 is TGTGCCAACAGTGGTCCCGGGACAGAGCACACCGGGGAGCTATTTTTT. It encodes CANSGPGTEHTGELFF.